Listed below are T cell receptor beta chains from one sample, sequenced in a study of blood T cells in healthy people across ages. One entry per CDR3 protein, called by TCRdb with MiXCR from the 5' RACE reads. Of around 1.7 million distinct CDR3 sequences in the sample, 28% were seen once. Specimen: blood. These receptors originate from a woman aged 25 to 39 in good health. Each CDR3 is given with its conserved first and last residue.

v_call	cdr3_aa
TRBV7-3	CASSAMTGVEQYF
TRBV7-2	CASSLARGAGGADTQYF
TRBV9	CASSPRSGTSGGTGNEQYF
TRBV29-1	CSASKGSYNEQYF
TRBV10-2	CASSALRDRRGYTF
TRBV7-9	CASSIRRGLQETQYF
TRBV29-1	CSVLGGSNQPQHF
TRBV5-4	CARPMLKDRGMSYEQYF
TRBV7-7	CASSLAGRGNNEQFF
TRBV7-9	CASSSAGGTETQYF
TRBV7-2	CASSLASYGETQYF
TRBV20-1	CSAILAGGPLQETQYF
TRBV7-2	CASGEGWDEKLFF
TRBV3-1	CASSPREVSQPQHF
TRBV28	CASSLPPYSGANVLTF
TRBV12-3/TRBV12-4	CASSYTSGDTDTQYF
TRBV7-2	CASSRRWNEQFF
TRBV6-7	CATEAPGGDEQYF
TRBV27	CASSPGTRGAYEQYF
TRBV12-3/TRBV12-4	CASSGGLSGFSEQYF
TRBV5-1	CASSRTGESSYNSPLHF
TRBV4-1	CASSQAGGTNYGYTF
TRBV12-3/TRBV12-4	CASIITGINTEAFF
TRBV29-1	CSVVGPSRGNEQFF
TRBV29-1	CSVWTSGRNYEQYF